This is a list of T cell receptor beta chains from one sample in a study of blood T cell repertoires in COVID-19. Clones were read by immunoSEQ multiplex PCR, and TCRdb kept only the in-frame ones, dropping some. The data contain 300,000 to 400,000 clones, under 95% of them singletons. The specimen sequenced was PBMCs or T cells enriched from blood (not recorded which). The receptors here all came from a man aged 55 to 69 who had recovered from COVID-19. CDR3s include the opening cysteine and the closing phenylalanine or tryptophan. D genes are given only for firm matches. Not all rows give a size; the values are once, few, many and, for expanded clones, a class.

length: 17
V: TRBV11-3
size: once
D: -
J: TRBJ2-6
CDR3: CASSLAPQASGANVLTF
DNA: TGTGCCAGCAGCTTAGCCCCCCAGGCCTCTGGGGCCAACGTCCTGACTTTC

length: 16
V: TRBV5-4
size: -
D: TRBD1
J: TRBJ2-7
CDR3: CASSLDLQGASYEQYF
DNA: TGTGCCAGCAGCTTGGACTTACAGGGGGCCTCCTACGAGCAGTACTTC

length: 15
V: TRBV27
size: -
D: -
J: TRBJ2-7
CDR3: CASTQGGGAAYEQYF
DNA: TGTGCCAGCACCCAAGGAGGGGGGGCTGCCTACGAGCAGTACTTC

length: 15
V: TRBV5-6
size: -
D: -
J: TRBJ2-2
CDR3: CASSLGSAGAGELFF
DNA: TGTGCCAGCAGCTTGGGCAGCGCAGGGGCCGGGGAGCTGTTTTTT

length: 15
V: TRBV6-4
size: -
D: TRBD2
J: TRBJ2-7
CDR3: CASRYSAGGSYEQYF
DNA: TGTGCCAGCAGATACTCCGCGGGAGGCTCCTACGAGCAGTACTTC

length: 15
V: TRBV19
size: -
D: TRBD2
J: TRBJ2-3
CDR3: CATGTSGGPRDTQYF
DNA: TGTGCCACTGGGACTAGCGGGGGGCCCCGGGATACGCAGTATTTT

length: 18
V: TRBV11-3
size: few
D: TRBD2
J: TRBJ2-5
CDR3: CASSPSARVAGVGETQYF
DNA: TGTGCCAGCAGCCCTTCCGCTCGGGTAGCGGGAGTAGGAGAGACCCAGTACTTC

length: 14
V: TRBV5-4
size: -
D: -
J: TRBJ1-1
CDR3: CASSGEGMNTEAFF
DNA: TGTGCCAGCAGCGGAGAGGGCATGAACACTGAAGCTTTCTTT

length: 16
V: TRBV27
size: -
D: -
J: TRBJ1-2
CDR3: CASSYAGGGYDYGYTF
DNA: TGTGCCAGCAGTTATGCGGGTGGGGGGTACGACTATGGCTACACCTTC

length: 18
V: TRBV7-6
size: -
D: TRBD2
J: TRBJ2-2
CDR3: CASSPSTSGPTNTGELFF
DNA: TGTGCCAGCAGCCCCTCGACTAGCGGGCCGACGAACACCGGGGAGCTGTTTTTT

length: 15
V: TRBV6-5
size: -
D: -
J: TRBJ1-5
CDR3: CASSTHWTVNQPQHF
DNA: TGTGCCAGCAGTACTCACTGGACAGTAAATCAGCCCCAGCATTTT

length: 13
V: TRBV3-1/TRBV3-2
size: -
D: -
J: TRBJ1-2
CDR3: CASREGINYGYTF
DNA: TGTGCCAGCAGAGAGGGAATCAACTATGGCTACACCTTC

length: 15
V: TRBV30
size: -
D: TRBD1
J: TRBJ2-3
CDR3: CAWSVGQGNADTQYF
DNA: TGTGCCTGGAGTGTGGGACAGGGAAACGCAGATACGCAGTATTTT

length: 15
V: TRBV19
size: -
D: -
J: TRBJ1-3
CDR3: CASSRGESSGNTIYF
DNA: TGTGCCAGTAGTCGGGGGGAAAGCTCTGGAAACACCATATATTTT

length: 13
V: TRBV2
size: -
D: -
J: TRBJ2-2
CDR3: CASNGGPTGELFF
DNA: TGTGCCAGCAACGGGGGACCCACCGGGGAGCTGTTTTTT

length: 13
V: TRBV3-1/TRBV3-2
size: once
D: -
J: TRBJ2-1
CDR3: CASSTRHPHEQFF
DNA: TGTGCCAGCAGCACCAGACACCCCCATGAGCAGTTCTTC

length: 16
V: TRBV6-5
size: -
D: TRBD2
J: TRBJ2-4
CDR3: CASSYRLAGAKNIQYF
DNA: TGTGCCAGCAGTTACAGGCTAGCGGGAGCCAAAAACATTCAGTACTTC

length: 15
V: TRBV20-1
size: -
D: -
J: TRBJ2-5
CDR3: CSASGRSWYPETQYF
DNA: TGCAGTGCTAGTGGCAGAAGTTGGTATCCGGAGACCCAGTACTTC

length: 19
V: TRBV7-8
size: -
D: TRBD1
J: TRBJ1-3
CDR3: CASSSRDRGLAGAGNTIYF
DNA: TGTGCCAGCAGCTCACGGGACAGGGGGCTGGCAGGGGCTGGAAACACCATATATTTT

length: 12
V: TRBV2
size: -
D: -
J: TRBJ2-1
CDR3: CASRIAYNEQFF
DNA: TGTGCCAGCAGAATAGCGTACAATGAGCAGTTCTTC

length: 14
V: TRBV4-2
size: -
D: -
J: TRBJ1-1
CDR3: CASSHDPGGTEAFF
DNA: TGTGCCAGCAGCCACGATCCAGGAGGGACTGAAGCTTTCTTT

length: 14
V: TRBV7-9
size: -
D: -
J: TRBJ2-5
CDR3: CASSLGTVQETQYF
DNA: TGTGCCAGCAGCTTAGGGACAGTTCAAGAGACCCAGTACTTC

length: 17
V: TRBV5-1
size: once
D: -
J: TRBJ2-6
CDR3: CASSLEIQGSGANVLTF
DNA: TGCGCCAGCAGCTTGGAGATTCAGGGCTCTGGGGCCAACGTCCTGACTTTC

length: 13
V: TRBV11-2
size: once
D: -
J: TRBJ2-2
CDR3: CASSLVFPGELFF
DNA: TGTGCCAGCAGCTTAGTATTCCCCGGGGAGCTGTTTTTT

length: 12
V: TRBV5-8
size: -
D: -
J: TRBJ1-3
CDR3: CAVGSSGNTIYF
DNA: TGTGCCGTTGGGAGCTCTGGAAACACCATATATTTT

length: 15
V: TRBV30
size: -
D: -
J: TRBJ1-2
CDR3: CAWSARALRSYGYTF
DNA: TGTGCCTGGAGTGCGCGGGCCTTAAGGAGCTATGGCTACACCTTC

length: 15
V: TRBV19
size: -
D: -
J: TRBJ1-6
CDR3: CASSMGDNHNSPLHF
DNA: TGTGCCAGTAGTATGGGGGACAACCATAATTCACCCCTCCACTTT

length: 12
V: TRBV27
size: -
D: -
J: TRBJ1-4
CDR3: CASNRVHEKLFF
DNA: TGTGCCAGCAACAGGGTACATGAAAAACTGTTTTTT